Listed here are 27 T cell receptor beta chains from one sample, sequenced in a study of patients and donors after allogeneic stem cell transplantation (dated by TCRdb to 2020 to 2021). The library was prepared using RT-PCR. Sequenced on a NextSeq 550. TCRdb trimmed the raw reads at Q25, called clones with MiXCR and kept productive beta chains. Every entry covers one CDR3 protein and lists the most common genes and DNA from its rows. Across this sample there are over 350,000 distinct CDR3 sequences, with roughly 17% seen only once. Together, the top ten hold less than 8% of the sample. Source material: blood, either unsorted or a sorted T cell fraction (not recorded which). The origin of the receptors is a human donor who was either an allogeneic HSCT recipient or a stem cell or donor lymphocyte infusion donor (not recorded which). It is not recorded whose cells these are; they may come from a transplant donor.

A few counts support this clonotype. The gene calls are TRBV4-3 and TRBJ1-6; D call uncertain. Trimming shortened V by 1 base and J by 8 bases, and 9 bases separated the two germline ends. The germline V gene encodes CDR1 LGHNA and CDR2 YSLEER. The CDR3 is made up of 14 amino acids. The CDR3 DNA reads TGCGCCAGCAGCCAAGGGGGAGTCGATTCACCCCTCCACTTT. Encoded protein: CASSQGGVDSPLHF.

This clonotype appeared a few times. J is TRBJ1-2 and V is TRBV7-2; D possibly corresponds to TRBD1 (5 bases). This CDR3 has 12 amino acids. V was clipped by 5 bases and J by 3 bases, with 7 bases between them. Per germline, CDR1 SGHTA and CDR2 FQGNSA. CDR3 sequence: CASSRDHYGYTF. As DNA, the CDR3 is TGTGCCAGCAGCCGGGACCACTATGGCTACACCTTC.

This chain uses TRBV6-5 with TRBJ1-3; no reliable D call. Trimming took 2 bases from V and 0 from J, leaving 11 bases between them. The germline V gene encodes CDR1 MNHEY and CDR2 SVGAGI. The CDR3 contains 16 residues. CDR3 loop: CASSYGSGFSGNTIYF. DNA for the CDR3: TGTGCCAGCAGTTACGGGTCAGGCTTCTCTGGAAACACCATATATTTT.

The chain couples TRBV2 to TRBJ2-7; D unresolved. Germline assignment: CDR1 SNHLY and CDR2 FYNNEI. V was clipped by 3 bases and J by 2 bases, with 11 bases between them. This CDR3 comprises 14 residues. The DNA of the CDR3 is TGTGCCAGCAGTGAGAGGTATACCCCCTACGAGCAGTACTTC. It codes for CASSERYTPYEQYF. Based on the CDR3 plus reference TRBV2 and TRBJ2-7, the full variable domain is EPEVTQTPSHQVTQMGQEVILRCVPISNHLYFYWYRQILGQKVEFLVSFYNNEISEKSEIFDDQFSVERPDGSNFTLKIRSTKLEDSAMYFCASSERYTPYEQYFGPGTRLTVT.

A few counts support this clonotype. The chain couples TRBV5-1 to TRBJ1-3, with D unresolved. The V gene lost 6 bases and the J gene lost 4 bases, with 11 bases spanning the gap. CDR1 and CDR2 (germline): SGHRS, YFSETQ. The CDR3 length is 13 residues. DNA for the CDR3: TGCGCCAGCACCCCGGAAGTAGGAAACACCATATATTTT. This encodes CASTPEVGNTIYF.

This clonotype was seen a handful of times. The rearrangement links TRBV18 to TRBJ2-5, with unresolved D. Germline-derived CDR1 and CDR2 are KGHSH and LQKENI. V shed 3 bases and J shed 3 bases, with 5 bases lying between them. This CDR3 has 12 residues. The CDR3 DNA follows: TGTGCCAGCTCACCGGCAGAAGAGACCCAGTACTTC. It yields the protein CASSPAEETQYF.

The gene calls are TRBV7-3 and TRBJ2-3; tentative D call: TRBD1 (5 bases). Looked up from germline, CDR1 is SGHTA and CDR2 is FQGTGA. The CDR3 runs 15 residues. The V end was cut by 2 bases, the J end by 5 bases, with 14 bases between. CDR3 loop: CASSLGQGGQDTQYF. The DNA of the CDR3 is TGTGCCAGCAGCTTAGGGCAGGGTGGGCAAGATACGCAGTATTTT.

The J gene is TRBJ1-1, the V gene TRBV6-2 or TRBV6-3, with D unresolved. With 3 bases removed from V and 5 bases from J, the gap between germline ends came to 13 bases. This CDR3 is 14 amino acids long. Germline assignment: CDR1 MNHEY and CDR2 SVGEGT. The CDR3 reads CASSYLVVGTEAFF. The DNA for the CDR3 is TGTGCCAGCAGTTATCTCGTGGTCGGGACTGAAGCTTTCTTT.

The V and J genes are TRBV11-3 and TRBJ2-7; 9 bases map to TRBD1. The ends lost 1 base at V and 6 bases at J; junction bases unmatched: 10. Germline V gene sequence: CDR1 SGHNT, CDR2 YENEEA. This CDR3 is 16 amino acids long. The CDR3 region has the DNA TGTGCCAGCAGCTTAGGAACCACCGGGACAGGGCTCGAGCAGTACTTC. Translation: CASSLGTTGTGLEQYF.

This rearrangement joins TRBV6-2 or TRBV6-3 to TRBJ2-3; TRBD1 or TRBD2 may be the D gene (5 bases each). The V end was cut by 5 bases, the J end by 3 bases, with 18 bases between. CDR3 length: 16 amino acids. Germline V gene sequence: CDR1 MNHEY, CDR2 SVGEGT. The CDR3 loop reads CASSPREGFWTDTQYF. The CDR3, as DNA: TGTGCCAGCAGTCCTAGAGAGGGGTTTTGGACAGATACGCAGTATTTT.

The chain recombines TRBV24-1 with TRBJ2-2; TRBD1 is a possible D gene (6 bases). This CDR3 spans 14 amino acids. Germline values: CDR1 KGHDR, CDR2 SFDVKD. V was shortened by 5 bases and J by 5 bases, with 11 bases between the two germline ends. The DNA for the CDR3 is TGTGCCACCAGTGGGGCAGGGGTTACCGGGGAGCTGTTTTTT. As protein: CATSGAGVTGELFF.

The chain combines TRBV9 with TRBJ2-2; the D is unclear. Trimming stripped 0 bases from V and 6 bases from J, with 6 bases between. Germline assignment: CDR1 SGDLS and CDR2 YYNGEE. The CDR3 length is 13 residues. The DNA for the CDR3 is TGTGCCAGCAGCGTAGCTCCCGCCGGGGAGCTGTTTTTT. It is translated as CASSVAPAGELFF.

The rearrangement uses TRBV20-1 and TRBJ2-3; a possible D gene is TRBD2 (5 bases). The CDR3 spans 14 residues. V was pared by 0 bases and J by 4 bases, with 11 bases between. Germline-derived CDR1 and CDR2 are DFQATT and SNEGSKA (reference sequence). The CDR3 bases are TGCAGTGCTAGAGATCGGAGGTTCTCAGATACGCAGTATTTT. Amino acids: CSARDRRFSDTQYF.

In its sample, this clonotype was seen a few times. The V gene is TRBV19, the J gene TRBJ2-7; 7 bases are shared with TRBD1. The CDR3 is 15 residues long. The germline CDR1 and CDR2 sequences are LNHDA and SQIVND (reference sequence). V lost 2 bases and J lost 2; bases outside the gene matches: 6. The CDR3 coding sequence is TGTGCCAGTAGTATAACAGGGGCCCTCCCCTACGAGCAGTACTTC. This gives the protein CASSITGALPYEQYF.

The chain recombines TRBV29-1 with TRBJ2-7, with D possibly matching TRBD2 (6 bases). The CDR3 sequence is 11 residues long. Deletions cut 6 bases from V and 3 bases from J, with 9 bases between. Germline CDR1 SQVTM, CDR2 ANQGSEA. This CDR3 reads CSVLSGYEQYF. The CDR3 DNA follows: TGCAGCGTGCTTAGCGGCTACGAGCAGTACTTC.

Turning to this clonotype: This may be a read error: a much more frequent sequence differs by one nucleotide. V gene TRBV12-3 or TRBV12-4 combines with J gene TRBJ2-7, with 8 bases identical to TRBD1. The CDR3 runs 12 residues. The CDR3 DNA is TGTGCCAGCAGTCCAGGGGGCGACGAGCAGAACTTC. As protein: CASSPGGDEQNF.

This clonotype was counted a few times. The chain joins TRBV6-1 to TRBJ1-5; 7 bases are shared with TRBD1. This CDR3 has 15 residues. CDR1 and CDR2 from the germline V gene are MNHNS and SASEGT. Trimming took 6 bases from V and 0 from J; bases not matched to a gene: 5. CDR3 sequence reads: CASSRGQNSNQPQHF. For the CDR3, the DNA is TGTGCCAGCAGCAGGGGACAGAATAGCAATCAGCCCCAGCATTTT.

This clonotype has a handful of counts. The V call is TRBV18, the J call TRBJ2-7; D is undetermined. The CDR3 runs to 12 residues. Trimming removed 1 base at V and 5 bases at J, with 6 bases between. Germline values: CDR1 KGHSH, CDR2 LQKENI. The CDR3 bases are TGTGCCAGCTCACCACGGTCCGACGAGCAGTACTTC. Translation: CASSPRSDEQYF. The entire variable domain, with the rest obtained from reference TRBV18 and TRBJ2-7, is as follows: NAGVMQNPRHLVRRRGQEARLRCSPMKGHSHVYWYRQLPEEGLKFMVYLQKENIIDESGMPKERFSAEFPKEGPSILRIQQVVRGDSAAYFCASSPRSDEQYFGPGTRLTVT.

This clonotype was observed a few times. The chain joins TRBV4-2 to TRBJ2-7; 13 bases are a match to TRBD2. The CDR3 spans 16 residues. Looked up from germline, CDR1 is LGHNA and CDR2 is YNFKEQ. V lost 2 bases to trimming and J lost 3 bases; unmatched junction nucleotides: 4. The CDR3 DNA is TGTGCCAGCAGCCAATCGGGACTAGCGGGGAACTACGAGCAGTACTTC. Translated, it gives CASSQSGLAGNYEQYF.

This clonotype was recorded a few times. The chain is built from TRBV9 and TRBJ1-2, with D unresolved. This CDR3 comprises 16 residues. Deletions cut 5 bases from V and 2 bases from J, with 19 bases between. From germline, CDR1 is SGDLS and CDR2 YYNGEE. This CDR3 reads CASSFRPGRINYGYTF. The CDR3 DNA is TGTGCCAGCAGTTTTAGACCTGGTCGGATAAACTATGGCTACACCTTC.

CDR3: CATSDSTGVRAGELFF. DNA of the CDR3: TGTGCCACCAGTGATTCCACAGGGGTGCGCGCCGGGGAGCTGTTTTTT. The gene calls are TRBV24-1 and TRBJ2-2; 7 bases agree with TRBD1. CDR1 is KGHDR and CDR2 is SFDVKD in the germline V gene. V was pared by 2 bases and J by 6 bases, with 8 bases of the junction left unmatched. The CDR3 is made up of 16 amino acids.

This clonotype has a count of ten or more. The CDR3 DNA reads as TGTGCCAGCAGTTTGGTAGCTGGAAACACCATATATTTT. It yields the protein CASSLVAGNTIYF. V gene TRBV7-2 combines with J gene TRBJ1-3; D is ambiguous. This CDR3 is 13 amino acids long. Trimming removed 6 bases from V and 2 bases from J, with 8 bases in between. Germline V gives CDR1 SGHTA, CDR2 FQGNSA.

This clonotype was counted only a few times. The chain joins TRBV7-2 to TRBJ2-1; no clear D gene. The germline V gene has CDR1 SGHTA and CDR2 FQGNSA. CDR3 length: 14 amino acids. Trimming removed 5 bases from V and 7 bases from J, with 15 bases in between. The CDR3 DNA is TGTGCCAGCAGCCTTAATGGAGTCTGGAATGAGCAGTTCTTC. It yields the protein CASSLNGVWNEQFF. Full variable domain (remainder filled in from reference TRBV7-2 and TRBJ2-1): GAGVSQSPSNKVTEKGKDVELRCDPISGHTALYWYRQSLGQGLEFLIYFQGNSAPDKSGLPSDRFSAERTGGSVSTLTIQRTQQEDSAVYLCASSLNGVWNEQFFGPGTRLTVL.

Ten or more counts support this clonotype. The chain joins TRBV12-3 or TRBV12-4 to TRBJ2-1, with D possibly being TRBD2 (6 bases). The CDR3 runs 17 residues. V was trimmed by 5 bases and J by 6 bases, leaving 23 bases between them. For the CDR3, the DNA is TGTGCCAGCAGTCGGTCCTCTAGCGCCGCTACTATCAATGAGCAGTTCTTC. Amino acids: CASSRSSSAATINEQFF.

This clonotype was recorded a few times. The gene calls are TRBV5-1 and TRBJ2-7; possible D gene TRBD1, 6 bases. The ends were cut back, 4 bases at V and 5 bases at J, with 13 bases in the middle. CDR3 length equals 13 residues. Germline V gene lookup returns CDR1 SGHRS and CDR2 YFSETQ. The CDR3 sequence is CASSRAQGHEQYF. The CDR3 bases are TGCGCCAGCAGCCGCGCACAGGGCCACGAGCAGTACTTC. Supplemented by reference TRBV5-1 and TRBJ2-7, the full variable domain reads KAGVTQTPRYLIKTRGQQVTLSCSPISGHRSVSWYQQTPGQGLQFLFEYFSETQRNKGNFPGRFSGRQFSNSRSEMNVSTLELGDSALYLCASSRAQGHEQYFGPGTRLTVT.

The rearrangement uses TRBV6-2 or TRBV6-3 and TRBJ2-7; 9 nucleotides line up with TRBD1. Germline trimming cut 2 bases from V and 8 bases from J; bases unmatched to any gene: 13. CDR1 is MNHEY and CDR2 is SVGEGT in the germline V gene. The CDR3 is 16 residues long. CDR3 protein: CASSYPPAGTGNQQYF. The DNA for the CDR3 is TGTGCCAGCAGTTACCCACCCGCAGGGACAGGGAATCAGCAGTACTTC.

The chain links TRBV12-3 or TRBV12-4 to TRBJ2-7; 8 nucleotides agree with TRBD2. V dropped 7 bases and J dropped 3; count of bases not matched to a gene: 14. The CDR3 has 16 residues. The CDR3 sequence: CASTPNGGGPRYEQYF. The CDR3 coding sequence is TGTGCCAGCACCCCGAACGGCGGGGGGCCCCGCTACGAGCAGTACTTC.